This T cell receptor beta chain was sequenced for a study of sequential checkpoint blockade in melanoma. Study in general: First-line arms were nivolumab then ipilimumab, or the reverse, randomized 1:1.

The V gene end was trimmed by 5 bases and the J gene end by 4 bases; junction bases not matched to a gene: 10. This CDR3 comprises 15 residues. The germline V gene has CDR1 LNHDA and CDR2 SQIVND (reference sequence). Treatment meaning: randomized to nivolumab then ipilimumab (arm A) or the reverse (arm B). Profiling relied on immunoSEQ multiplex PCR, and the TCRdb table lists in-frame clones only, not all of them. Of 13,000 or so clones in the sample, approximately 48% were seen once. The receptor comes from a human donor with melanoma. Sample: CD8+ T cells sorted from blood (inferred from file names), taken from a patient given nivolumab and ipilimumab in sequence. V gene TRBV19 combines with J gene TRBJ1-2; 7 bases agree with TRBD1. The CDR3 DNA sequence: TGTGCCAGTAGTCTGGGGGACAGCCCCGGCTATGGCTACACCTTC. This sequence encodes CASSLGDSPGYGYTF.